This TCR beta chain was sequenced for a study of naive and memory T cell subsets. The study's findings and limits: The power law exponent of TCR abundance differed between naive and memory cells. Findings for naive and memory subsets could not be checked against ground truth.

The CDR3 is 15 residues long. In germline, CDR1 is MDHEN, CDR2 SYDVKM. V trimming: 6 bases; J trimming: 3 bases; junction bases outside the gene matches: 9. Both TRBC1 and TRBC2 were covered by a beta constant-region primer of two equimolar oligonucleotides. Nested alpha and beta constant-region primers with the SP2 primer drove four PCR rounds on ligated cDNA. TCRdb fed the UMI-ligation and nested PCR reads into MiXCR, producing one record per CDR3 protein. The sample carries just over 80,000 distinct CDR3 sequences, approximately 9.2% recorded once. Only a few counts were recorded for this clonotype. Its antigen is currently unknown.

This TCR was recovered from a human donor in good health. Specimen: naive CD8+ T cells from blood. J is TRBJ2-5 and V is TRBV28; 8 bases match TRBD1. CDR3 sequence (DNA): TGTGCCAGCAGCCGCCGACAGGGGTATGAAGAGACCCAGTACTTC. This sequence encodes CASSRRQGYEETQYF.